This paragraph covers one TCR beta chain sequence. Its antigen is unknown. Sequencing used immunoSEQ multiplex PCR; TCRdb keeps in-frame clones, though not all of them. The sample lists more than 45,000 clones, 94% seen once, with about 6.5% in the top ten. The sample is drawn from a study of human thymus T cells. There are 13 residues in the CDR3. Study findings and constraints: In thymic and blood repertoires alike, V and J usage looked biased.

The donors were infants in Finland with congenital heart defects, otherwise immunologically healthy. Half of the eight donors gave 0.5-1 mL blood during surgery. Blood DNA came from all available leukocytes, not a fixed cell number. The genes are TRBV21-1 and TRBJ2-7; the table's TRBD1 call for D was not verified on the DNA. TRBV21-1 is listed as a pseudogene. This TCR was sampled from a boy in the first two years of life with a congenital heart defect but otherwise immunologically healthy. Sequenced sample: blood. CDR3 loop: CASRQGADYEQYF. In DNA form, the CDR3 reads TGTGCCAGCAGACAGGGGGCTGACTACGAGCAGTACTTC.